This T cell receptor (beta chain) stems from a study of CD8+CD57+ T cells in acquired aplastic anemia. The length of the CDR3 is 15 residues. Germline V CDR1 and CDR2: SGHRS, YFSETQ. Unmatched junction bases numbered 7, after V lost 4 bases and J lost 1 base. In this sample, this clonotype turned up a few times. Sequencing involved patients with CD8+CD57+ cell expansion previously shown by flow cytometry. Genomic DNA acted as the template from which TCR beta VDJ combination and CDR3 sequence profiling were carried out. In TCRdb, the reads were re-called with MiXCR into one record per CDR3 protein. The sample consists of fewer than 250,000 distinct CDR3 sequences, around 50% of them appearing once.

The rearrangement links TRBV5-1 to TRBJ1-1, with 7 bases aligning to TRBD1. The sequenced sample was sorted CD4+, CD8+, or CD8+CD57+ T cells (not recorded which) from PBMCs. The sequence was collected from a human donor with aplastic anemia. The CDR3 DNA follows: TGCGCCAGCAGCCAGTACGGGACAGCGAACACTGAAGCTTTCTTT. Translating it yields CASSQYGTANTEAFF.